This T cell receptor (beta chain) was retrieved from a study of blood T cell repertoires in COVID-19. Study-level information: Samples came from the United States, Italy and Spain, spanning acute and convalescent COVID-19. In each case, the material was cDNA or gDNA derived from T cells, B-cell-depleted T cells, or PBMCs.

Seattle patients were enrolled during active infection and followed longitudinally. Unmatched junction bases numbered 5, after V lost 2 bases and J lost 0 bases. The CDR3 totals 17 residues. Germline CDR1 reads SGHDT; CDR2 reads YYEEEE. Under the authors' procedure: Estimation of nucleated cell counts relied on the amplification of reference gene primers. TCRdb's table, derived via immunoSEQ multiplex PCR, lists solely in-frame clones and lacks some. Clonal size and the V and J genes are those of that table, whereas D and trimming came from the DNA. The sample contains 100,000 to 150,000 clones, roughly 89% of which appear only once.

The clonotype comes from a woman aged 55-69 years with COVID-19, enrolled during active disease. The sample consisted of peripheral blood. The rearrangement links TRBV5-6 to TRBJ2-3; 11 bases line up with TRBD2. CDR3 region: CASSLDRLAGSTDTQYF. The DNA for the CDR3 is TGTGCCAGCAGCTTAGATAGACTAGCGGGGAGCACAGATACGCAGTATTTT.